The entry below gives a single TCR beta chain sequence along with its context. The antigen is unknown. The record originates from a study of vaccination effects on CD4 cells after COVID-19. Study as a whole: The researchers cultured some 2 million PBMC per well with 9.5 to 10 IU/ml IL-2 and 8 to 10 ug/ml peptides. Study-wide findings and caveats: The authors studied few convalescent patients and collected no early post-infection timepoints. Among infection- and vaccine-induced clones, marked clonal contraction occurred late after vaccination.

Clones were sequenced by immunoSEQ multiplex PCR, and TCRdb holds only the in-frame ones, with some missing. Of around 66,000 clones in the sample, 74% were seen once. This CDR3 contains 15 residues. V lost 5 bases, J lost 4 bases, and 17 bases lay in between. CDR1 and CDR2 (germline): KGHSH, LQKENI. Investigators separated out CD4+ T cells once around 10 days of culture had passed. Two doses of either BNT162b2 or mRNA-1273 were given to each participant. The TCR sequence derives from a human donor who received a COVID-19 vaccine. V usage is TRBV18 and J usage is TRBJ1-2, with D tentatively TRBD1 (5 bases). The source material was CD4+ T cells from PBMCs cultured without peptide, sampled after COVID-19 vaccination. CDR3 loop: CASSTGTTSSYGYTF. CDR3 bases: TGTGCCAGCTCAACCGGGACGACCTCGAGCTATGGCTACACCTTC.